Given below is one TCR beta chain in context. The entry originates in a study of immune evolution from preneoplasia to lung adenocarcinoma. The length of the CDR3 is 13 residues. Trimming took off 4 bases at V and 2 bases at J, with 8 bases between the two ends. CDR1 is SNHLY, CDR2 FYNNEI, per germline. TCRdb's copy holds only in-frame clones and misses some; the assay was immunoSEQ multiplex PCR. The profile shows about 4,900 clones, 70% to 80% of them singletons. The J gene is TRBJ1-2, the V gene TRBV2; D gene unclear. Sequencing was performed on FFPE minimally invasive lung adenocarcinoma tissue. The sequence derives from a person aged 55-80 years with lung adenocarcinoma. The CDR3 DNA is TGTGCCAGCAGTGGGGAAGGGAACTATGGCTACACCTTC. It encodes CASSGEGNYGYTF. Drawing the rest from reference TRBV2 and TRBJ1-2, the complete variable domain is EPEVTQTPSHQVTQMGQEVILRCVPISNHLYFYWYRQILGQKVEFLVSFYNNEISEKSEIFDDQFSVERPDGSNFTLKIRSTKLEDSAMYFCASSGEGNYGYTFGSGTRLTVV.